The text below deals with one T cell receptor beta chain. The data are from a study of blood T cell repertoires in COVID-19. Study overall: Specimens from acute and convalescent COVID-19 originated in the United States, Italy and Spain.

The trim removed 4 bases at V and 5 bases at J, leaving 11 bases unmatched. There are 15 residues in the CDR3. Germline V gene lookup returns CDR1 MNHEY and CDR2 SVGEGT. Seattle participants joined during active infection and were tracked over time. Authors' processing steps: Nucleated cell number was recorded as an estimate derived from reference gene primer amplification. The assay was immunoSEQ multiplex PCR, and TCRdb's table has in-frame clones only and misses some. The V and J calls and clone size are taken from that table; D and trimming were inferred from the DNA. The profile shows fewer than 250,000 clones, about 87% of them singletons.

The sample consisted of peripheral blood. The chain is built from TRBV6-2 or TRBV6-3 and TRBJ2-7, with 7 bases identical to TRBD1. The receptor was isolated from a man younger than 40 with COVID-19, enrolled during active disease. CDR3 sequence: CASSSLDRLGDEQYF. The CDR3 DNA follows: TGTGCCAGCAGTTCCCTGGACAGGCTTGGCGACGAGCAGTACTTC.